Here is one T cell receptor beta chain with its context. This sample stems from a study of technical replicates of blood from several donors. The method was immunoSEQ multiplex PCR; TCRdb's version includes in-frame clones alone and lacks a portion of them. The table shows roughly 59,000 clones, with approximately 86% occurring only once. The sequence came from a human donor in good health. Some clones in this sample may be carry-over from other donors' samples. Sequenced sample: PBMCs.

Here the CDR3 reads CASSLGQGATEAFF. For the CDR3, the DNA is TGCGCCAGCAGCTTGGGGCAGGGGGCAACTGAAGCTTTCTTT. V and J are TRBV5-1 and TRBJ1-1; 8 positions agree with TRBD1. Trimming removed 0 bases from V and 5 bases from J; junction bases left unmatched: 3. The CDR3 is 14 residues long. Germline V gene lookup returns CDR1 SGHRS and CDR2 YFSETQ.